A selection of T cell receptor beta chains follows, all from one sample in a study of T cells after posttransplantation cyclophosphamide. Method: immunoSEQ multiplex PCR; TCRdb's copy keeps in-frame clones and lacks some. Among about 47,000 clones listed, roughly 92% were seen once. The sample was PBMCs. These receptor sequences come from a woman in her forties or fifties in good health and a related stem cell transplant donor. Each CDR3 is given with its conserved first and last residue. D genes are given only for firm matches. Part of the rows lack a size; the others show once, few, many or a class for expanded clones.

abundance: .; j_gene: TRBJ2-7; v_gene: TRBV9; d_gene: .; CDR3nt: TGTGCCAGCAGCGGTGGGGAGGCGGCCTACGAGCAGTACTTC; CDR3aa: CASSGGEAAYEQYF
abundance: .; j_gene: TRBJ2-7; v_gene: TRBV13; d_gene: .; CDR3nt: TGTGCCAGCAGACGTCGGGACTCACCCTACGAGCAGTACTTC; CDR3aa: CASRRRDSPYEQYF
abundance: few; j_gene: TRBJ1-1; v_gene: TRBV6-1; d_gene: TRBD1; CDR3nt: TGTGCCAGCAGCCGACAGGGGGGGGACACTGAAGCTTTCTTT; CDR3aa: CASSRQGGDTEAFF
abundance: .; j_gene: TRBJ1-2; v_gene: TRBV9; d_gene: .; CDR3nt: TGTGCCAGCAGCGTAGAACTCGACACCTCTAACTATGGCTACACCTTC; CDR3aa: CASSVELDTSNYGYTF
abundance: .; j_gene: TRBJ2-2; v_gene: TRBV7-3; d_gene: .; CDR3nt: TGTGCCAGCAGCCCGGACAGCGTAGCAGCTAACGGGGAGCTGTTTTTT; CDR3aa: CASSPDSVAANGELFF
abundance: .; j_gene: TRBJ2-2; v_gene: TRBV18; d_gene: .; CDR3nt: TGTGCCAGCTCACCCCCTTCCGCGAACACCGGGGAGCTGTTTTTT; CDR3aa: CASSPPSANTGELFF
abundance: few; j_gene: TRBJ1-4; v_gene: TRBV28; d_gene: TRBD1; CDR3nt: TGTGCCAGCAAAGACAGGGCTAAGGTGGAAAAACTGTTTTTT; CDR3aa: CASKDRAKVEKLFF
abundance: .; j_gene: TRBJ2-1; v_gene: TRBV9; d_gene: TRBD2; CDR3nt: TGTGCCAGCAGCGTAGGTCGGCCCCAGCGGGGGGGTATTTACTACAATGAGCAGTTCTTC; CDR3aa: CASSVGRPQRGGIYYNEQFF
abundance: .; j_gene: TRBJ2-3; v_gene: TRBV5-4; d_gene: .; CDR3nt: TGTGCCAGCAGCTTGGGGGGAGCGGACACAGATACGCAGTATTTT; CDR3aa: CASSLGGADTDTQYF
abundance: .; j_gene: TRBJ2-2; v_gene: TRBV5-1; d_gene: .; CDR3nt: TGCGCCAGCAGGGGGGGTAGCGGCACCGGGGAGCTGTTTTTT; CDR3aa: CASRGGSGTGELFF
abundance: .; j_gene: TRBJ2-7; v_gene: TRBV30; d_gene: .; CDR3nt: TGTGCCTGGAGTGAGACTAGTTCCTACGAGCAGTACTTC; CDR3aa: CAWSETSSYEQYF
abundance: .; j_gene: TRBJ2-7; v_gene: TRBV27; d_gene: TRBD2; CDR3nt: TGTGCCAGCAGGGGTGGGTTACTAGCGGGCCTTTCCTACGAGCAGTACTTC; CDR3aa: CASRGGLLAGLSYEQYF
abundance: .; j_gene: TRBJ2-7; v_gene: TRBV11-2; d_gene: TRBD2; CDR3nt: TGTGCCAGCAGCCTTGTAGGGACTAGCGGGTACGAGCAGTACTTC; CDR3aa: CASSLVGTSGYEQYF
abundance: .; j_gene: TRBJ1-5; v_gene: TRBV7-8; d_gene: TRBD1; CDR3nt: TGTGCCAGCAGCTGGGGGACAGGGGGTAGCAATCAGCCCCAGCATTTT; CDR3aa: CASSWGTGGSNQPQHF
abundance: few; j_gene: TRBJ2-6; v_gene: TRBV6-4; d_gene: .; CDR3nt: TGTGCCAGCACCCGCATCGCGGGGGCAGGGGCCAACGTCCTGACTTTC; CDR3aa: CASTRIAGAGANVLTF
abundance: .; j_gene: TRBJ1-3; v_gene: TRBV5-4; d_gene: .; CDR3nt: TGTGCCAGCACCACCGACACTCTCTCTGGAAACACCATATATTTT; CDR3aa: CASTTDTLSGNTIYF
abundance: .; j_gene: TRBJ1-5; v_gene: TRBV28; d_gene: .; CDR3nt: TGTGCCAGCAGTACGACGGGGCCCCAGCATTTT; CDR3aa: CASSTTGPQHF
abundance: .; j_gene: TRBJ1-4; v_gene: TRBV5-1; d_gene: .; CDR3nt: TGCGCCAGCTCTGAAGCAGGGGCGGGCGAAAAACTGTTTTTT; CDR3aa: CASSEAGAGEKLFF
abundance: .; j_gene: TRBJ1-1; v_gene: TRBV27; d_gene: .; CDR3nt: TGTGCCAGCAGTTCCTGGGACAACTTGAACACTGAAGCTTTCTTT; CDR3aa: CASSSWDNLNTEAFF
abundance: .; j_gene: TRBJ2-6; v_gene: TRBV5-1; d_gene: .; CDR3nt: TGCGCCAGCGGTACAGGGCTTGGGGCCAACGTCCTGACTTTC; CDR3aa: CASGTGLGANVLTF